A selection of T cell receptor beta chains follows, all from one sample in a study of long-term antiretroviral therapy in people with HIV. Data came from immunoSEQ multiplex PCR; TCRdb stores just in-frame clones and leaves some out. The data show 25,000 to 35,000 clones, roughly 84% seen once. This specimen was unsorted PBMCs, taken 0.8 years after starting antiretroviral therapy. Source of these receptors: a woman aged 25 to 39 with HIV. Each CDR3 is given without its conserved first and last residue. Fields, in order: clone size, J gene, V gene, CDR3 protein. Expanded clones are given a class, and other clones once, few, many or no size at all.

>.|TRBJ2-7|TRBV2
AAGQGQSDEQY
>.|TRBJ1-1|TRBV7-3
ASSLNPGTGVAF
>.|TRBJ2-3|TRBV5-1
ASSLYGTSGGAGGADTQY
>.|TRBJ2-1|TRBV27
ASSYSISYNEQF
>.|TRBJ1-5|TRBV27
ASSQGPRLSQPQH
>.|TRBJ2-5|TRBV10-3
AISESVRGPETQY
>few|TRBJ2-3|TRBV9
ASSDGAADTQY
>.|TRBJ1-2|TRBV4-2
ASSQDRSRPNYGYT
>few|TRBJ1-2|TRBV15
ATSRTGTGGIGGYT
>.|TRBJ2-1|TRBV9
ASSVAGGFRNEQF
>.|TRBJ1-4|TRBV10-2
ASSRDRKEKLF
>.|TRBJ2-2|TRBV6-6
ASYDRVANTGELF
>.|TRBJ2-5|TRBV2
ASSESGLAGGLDIQETQY
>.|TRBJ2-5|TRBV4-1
ASSQVEGAGMLETQY
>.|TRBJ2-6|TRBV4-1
ASSQDLVGAAGANVLT
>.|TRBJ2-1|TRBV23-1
ASSLPRQSPFLNEQF
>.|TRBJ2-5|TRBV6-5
ASSYGGLAAETQY
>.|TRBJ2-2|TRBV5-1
ASRSGQTTNTGELF